The entry that follows covers one TCR beta chain sequence. The antigen it binds to is not known. No base-level quality is on record; no much larger clone is a single base apart. One collaborating source in Seattle enrolled patients during active infection and followed them longitudinally through the course of disease. Collaborating institutions collected whole blood in K2EDTA tubes following their own protocols. For TCRbeta analysis, collaborators shipped samples in one of three forms: frozen whole blood, isolated PBMCs, or DNA extracted from either of those sample types. The data were taken from a study of blood T cell repertoires in COVID-19 (dated by TCRdb to the early 2020s). With respect to the entire study: Samples from collaborators originated in the United States, Italy and Spain and spanned both the acute and convalescent phases of COVID-19. The prospective study material was composed of cDNA or gDNA derived from T cells, B-cell-depleted T cells, or PBMCs. Deeply sampled blood TCRbeta repertoires from subjects exposed to, actively infected with, or recovered from COVID-19 were included in the dataset. The repertoires were made available in a free public database intended to serve as a resource for research on the immune response to SARS-CoV-2. The samples were drawn from the first 160 participants of the ongoing ImmuneRACE study and from over 950 subjects provided by 6 global collaborators. A de-identified subject ID, COVID-19 status, age in years and sex were almost always included in the sample metadata. Where available, HLA class I and class II types were obtained from metadata supplied by the sample provider rather than from assay-based typing. Overall results and qualifications from the work: The amount of clinical and demographic metadata varied by source and participant and was provided uncurated.

From its cysteine to its phenylalanine, the CDR3 spans 13 amino acids. Only the CDR3 DNA is retained, 39 bases long and in frame from the first base. Trimming removed 9 bases from V and 3 bases from J, leaving 13 bases between the germline ends. As encoded in the germline V gene (reference sequence), CDR1 is LNHDA while CDR2 is SQIVND. The immunoSEQ Assay, a bias-controlled multiplex PCR, was used to amplify TCRbeta CDR3 regions from genomic DNA. The authors' analysis ran thus. Within the assay, amplification of reference gene primers was used to estimate how many nucleated cells each sample contained. To quantify the absolute abundance of each unique TCRbeta CDR3 rearrangement, sequence reads were collapsed and filtered. Productive Simpson clonality was computed per sample as the square root of Simpson's diversity index over productive rearrangements. Imported from immuneACCESS, the table was reduced by TCRdb to in-frame sequences with V and J called. These copies leave out some clones; in studies compared against another copy, an unresolved V gene accounts for under half, and the cause of the remainder is not known. Clone size and the V and J calls come from that table; the DNA yielded D and trimming. The sample yields about 210,000 clones; around 84% were counted once. The ten largest account for roughly 10% of the sample.

The receptor was isolated from a woman of 80 years or more with COVID-19, enrolled during active disease. The V gene is TRBV19 and the J gene is TRBJ2-3, with TRBD1 as a weak D call on 5 bases. Sequencing was performed on peripheral blood. The encoded CDR3 is CASKDTWTDTQYF. In nucleotides, the sequence is TGTGCCAGCAAGGACACATGGACAGATACGCAGTATTTT.